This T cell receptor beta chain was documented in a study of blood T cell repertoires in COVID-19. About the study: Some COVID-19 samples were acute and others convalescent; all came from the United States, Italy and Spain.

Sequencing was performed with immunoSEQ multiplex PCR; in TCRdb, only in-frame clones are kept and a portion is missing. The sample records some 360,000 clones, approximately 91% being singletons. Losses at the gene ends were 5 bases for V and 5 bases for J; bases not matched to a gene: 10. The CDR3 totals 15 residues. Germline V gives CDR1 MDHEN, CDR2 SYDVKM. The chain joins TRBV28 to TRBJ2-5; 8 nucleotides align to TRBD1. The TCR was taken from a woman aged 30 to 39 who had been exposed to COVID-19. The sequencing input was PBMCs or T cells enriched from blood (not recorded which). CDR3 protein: CASSVDRAGEETQYF. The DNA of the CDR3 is TGTGCCAGCAGTGTGGACAGGGCGGGTGAGGAGACCCAGTACTTC.